The 32 T cell receptor beta chains below all came from one sample that was sequenced in a study of cytomegalovirus exposure and HLA in healthy donors. The PCR was carried out with 60 Vbeta primers and 13 Jbeta primers. Sequenced by immunoSEQ multiplex PCR; TCRdb stores in-frame clones only, minus some. The table lists approximately 140,000 clones, roughly 77% of them singletons. Sample: PBMCs. The receptors originated from a female donor in good health and CMV-seronegative.

This rearrangement joins TRBV29-1 to TRBJ2-7; TRBD2 matches at 7 bases. Trimming cost V 3 bases and J 3 bases; bases outside gene matches: 11. The length of the CDR3 is 15 residues. Germline values: CDR1 SQVTM, CDR2 ANQGSEA. CDR3 sequence reads: CSVESGGSISYEQYF. Here the CDR3 DNA reads TGCAGCGTTGAGAGCGGCGGGAGTATTAGCTACGAGCAGTACTTC.

This clone came up a few times. The rearrangement links TRBV6-5 to TRBJ1-4; tentatively, D is TRBD1 (5 bases). Trimming cost V 4 bases and J 8 bases, with 11 bases left between them. This CDR3 comprises 13 residues. The germline V gene encodes CDR1 MNHEY and CDR2 SVGAGI. Here the CDR3 reads CASSSPGGEKLFF. The CDR3 DNA follows: TGTGCCAGCAGTTCCCCGGGGGGGGAAAAACTGTTTTTT.

The chain is built from TRBV21-1 and TRBJ2-1; the DNA was not used to check the table's D call, TRBD2. TRBV21-1 is noted as a pseudogene. The CDR3 is 16 amino acids. CDR3 nucleotide sequence: TGTGCCAGCAGCGCGAGCGGGGGGATTTCCTACAATGAGCAGTTCTTC. Translation: CASSASGGISYNEQFF.

The genes are TRBV5-4 and TRBJ2-2, with 8 bases aligning to TRBD2. The germline gives CDR1 SGHNT, CDR2 YYREEE (reference sequence). The CDR3 has 16 residues. The trim removed 0 bases at V and 5 bases at J, leaving 6 bases unmatched. The CDR3 nucleotides read TGTGCCAGCAGCTTGGCGAGCGGGAGCGGTACCGGGGAGCTGTTTTTT. It codes for CASSLASGSGTGELFF.

The V call is TRBV5-1, the J call TRBJ2-1; TRBD1 is a possible D gene (5 bases). The CDR3 loop spans 12 amino acids. With 7 bases removed from V and 8 bases from J, the gap between germline ends came to 13 bases. The germline V gene encodes CDR1 SGHRS and CDR2 YFSETQ. In DNA, the CDR3 is TGCGCCAGCGTGGCAGACAGCGATGAGCAGTTCTTC. Its protein product is CASVADSDEQFF. The full variable domain, completed using reference TRBV5-1 and TRBJ2-1, is KAGVTQTPRYLIKTRGQQVTLSCSPISGHRSVSWYQQTPGQGLQFLFEYFSETQRNKGNFPGRFSGRQFSNSRSEMNVSTLELGDSALYLCASVADSDEQFFGPGTRLTVL.

The rearrangement links TRBV9 to TRBJ2-3, with D possibly matching TRBD1 (6 bases). The germline CDR1 and CDR2 sequences are SGDLS and YYNGEE. The CDR3 has 14 amino acids. Trimming left V 0 bases short and J 2 bases short, with 7 bases between. This CDR3 is CASSVGQATDTQYF. DNA for the CDR3: TGTGCCAGCAGCGTAGGACAGGCCACAGATACGCAGTATTTT.

V and J are TRBV11-3 and TRBJ2-7, with D maybe TRBD1 (6 bases). The CDR3 contains 14 residues. Germline-derived CDR1 and CDR2 are SGHNT and YENEEA. The V end lost 4 bases, the J end lost 2 bases, and 12 bases lay between the germline ends. The CDR3 here is CASSSGDNPYEQYF. The CDR3 region has the DNA TGTGCCAGCAGCTCCGGGGACAACCCCTACGAGCAGTACTTC.

The chain combines TRBV27 with TRBJ2-2; tentative D call: TRBD1 (6 bases). V was clipped by 7 bases and J by 5 bases, with 20 bases between them. This CDR3 spans 16 amino acids. Germline CDR1 reads MNHEY; CDR2 reads SMNVEV (reference sequence). DNA of the CDR3: TGTGCCAGCAAACCCTATTTAGGGGGTGGGACCGGGGAGCTGTTTTTT. This gives the protein CASKPYLGGGTGELFF.

The chain employs TRBV5-1 and TRBJ2-7, with D maybe TRBD1 (5 bases). CDR1 is SGHRS and CDR2 is YFSETQ in the germline V gene. V was clipped by 4 bases and J by 3 bases, with 14 bases between them. CDR3 length equals 14 residues. CDR3 in amino acids: CASSPQGSGYEQYF. The CDR3 region has the DNA TGCGCCAGCAGCCCGCAGGGTTCAGGCTACGAGCAGTACTTC.

The chain couples TRBV7-9 to TRBJ1-3; 7 bases match TRBD1. V shed 3 bases, J shed 0 bases, and the junction held 2 bases outside the gene matches. Looked up from germline, CDR1 is SEHNR and CDR2 is FQNEAQ (reference sequence). The CDR3 consists of 15 residues. CDR3 DNA: TGTGCCAGCAGCTTTTGGACAGGCTCTGGAAACACCATATATTTT. Residues: CASSFWTGSGNTIYF.

In DNA form, the CDR3 reads TGTGCCATCAAAGGGACAGGAGCACCTAACTATGGCTACACCTTC. Translated, it gives CAIKGTGAPNYGYTF. The chain has TRBV10-3 and TRBJ1-2, with 8 bases identical to TRBD1. V was clipped by 7 bases and J by 0 bases; unmatched bases: 7. Germline V gene data show CDR1 as ENHRY and CDR2 as SYGVKD. The CDR3 is 15 amino acids.

V usage is TRBV4-1 and J usage is TRBJ2-1, with D possibly matching TRBD2 (6 bases). The CDR3 totals 16 residues. V gave up 2 bases and J gave up 3 bases, with 14 bases separating them. Germline-derived CDR1 and CDR2 are MGHRA and YSYEKL. The CDR3 nucleotides are TGCGCCAGCAGCCAACCGACTAGAAGACGCTACAATGAGCAGTTCTTC. Translating gives CASSQPTRRRYNEQFF.

This chain links TRBV5-1 with TRBJ2-7, with 13 bases fitting TRBD2. The CDR3 runs 15 residues. The germline gives CDR1 SGHRS, CDR2 YFSETQ. V gave up 0 bases and J gave up 6 bases; unmatched junction bases: 3. The CDR3 spells CASSLGTSGGGEQYF. CDR3 bases: TGCGCCAGCAGCTTGGGGACTAGCGGGGGTGGCGAGCAGTACTTC. Supplemented by reference TRBV5-1 and TRBJ2-7, the full variable domain reads KAGVTQTPRYLIKTRGQQVTLSCSPISGHRSVSWYQQTPGQGLQFLFEYFSETQRNKGNFPGRFSGRQFSNSRSEMNVSTLELGDSALYLCASSLGTSGGGEQYFGPGTRLTVT.

The rearrangement links TRBV18 to TRBJ1-1, with D maybe TRBD1 (6 bases). CDR3 length: 12 residues. The V gene lost 3 bases and the J gene lost 5 bases, with 7 bases spanning the gap. CDR1 and CDR2 (germline): KGHSH, LQKENI. CDR3 nucleotides: TGTGCCAGCTCACCGGACAGTACTGAAGCTTTCTTT. Residues: CASSPDSTEAFF. The full variable domain, completed using reference TRBV18 and TRBJ1-1, is NAGVMQNPRHLVRRRGQEARLRCSPMKGHSHVYWYRQLPEEGLKFMVYLQKENIIDESGMPKERFSAEFPKEGPSILRIQQVVRGDSAAYFCASSPDSTEAFFGQGTRLTVV.

The chain joins TRBV9 to TRBJ2-3, with TRBD2 matching 8 bases. V gave up 3 bases and J gave up 4 bases; unmatched junction bases: 4. This CDR3 comprises 14 residues. From germline, CDR1 is SGDLS and CDR2 YYNGEE. The CDR3 protein is CASSDGGGADTQYF. CDR3 bases: TGTGCCAGCAGCGACGGGGGGGGCGCAGATACGCAGTATTTT.

This sequence joins TRBV30 and TRBJ2-1, with 11 nucleotides matching TRBD1. This CDR3 has 13 amino acids. Trimming took 3 bases from V and 6 from J; bases not matched to a gene: 1. CDR1 and CDR2 (germline): GTSNPN, SVGIG (reference sequence). CDR3 in amino acids: CAWRGTGGNEQFF. CDR3 nucleotides: TGTGCCTGGAGGGGGACAGGGGGCAATGAGCAGTTCTTC.

This chain joins TRBV28 and TRBJ1-3; 7 positions match TRBD1. CDR1 and CDR2 (germline): MDHEN, SYDVKM. Trimming cost V 7 bases and J 0 bases; bases outside gene matches: 15. The CDR3 is 18 residues long. The CDR3 loop reads CASTLLGRGPTSGNTIYF. The DNA for the CDR3 is TGTGCCAGCACCCTCCTTGGTAGGGGGCCCACCTCTGGAAACACCATATATTTT.

V and J are TRBV5-6 and TRBJ2-7; no definite D call. Between the trimmed V and J ends, which lost 4 bases and 3 bases, there was a span of 11 bases. The germline V gene has CDR1 SGHDT and CDR2 YYEEEE. The CDR3 totals 13 residues. The CDR3 spells CASSGLASYEQYF. DNA of the CDR3: TGTGCCAGCAGCGGCCTGGCTAGCTACGAGCAGTACTTC.

The chain joins TRBV5-6 to TRBJ1-4, with TRBD1 matching over 8 bases. The germline CDR1 and CDR2 sequences are SGHDT and YYEEEE. The CDR3 extends over 15 amino acids. Germline trimming cut 2 bases from V and 6 bases from J; bases unmatched to any gene: 6. As DNA, the CDR3 is TGTGCCAGCAGCTTCCTGGGGGGACAGGATGAAAAACTGTTTTTT. Its protein is CASSFLGGQDEKLFF. Looking up the rest from reference TRBV5-6 and TRBJ1-4 gives the full variable domain: DAGVTQSPTHLIKTRGQQVTLRCSPKSGHDTVSWYQQALGQGPQFIFQYYEEEERQRGNFPDRFSGHQFPNYSSELNVNALLLGDSALYLCASSFLGGQDEKLFFGSGTQLSVL.

The J gene is TRBJ1-2, the V gene TRBV7-9; no definite D call. Trimming took 4 bases from V and 8 from J, leaving 11 bases between them. CDR1 and CDR2 (germline): SEHNR, FQNEAQ (reference sequence). The CDR3 is 12 amino acids. The CDR3 DNA is TGTGCCAGCAGCTCCCCGGGGTTCGGCTACACCTTC. As protein: CASSSPGFGYTF. Using reference TRBV7-9 and TRBJ1-2 for the parts outside the CDR3, the full variable domain is DTGVSQNPRHKITKRGQNVTFRCDPISEHNRLYWYRQTLGQGPEFLTYFQNEAQLEKSRLLSDRFSAERPKGSFSTLEIQRTEQGDSAMYLCASSSPGFGYTFGSGTRLTVV.

This clone was counted a few times. The chain is built from TRBV6-5 and TRBJ2-7, with 14 bases lining up with TRBD2. V was clipped by 6 bases and J by 3 bases; unmatched bases: 4. Germline CDR1 reads MNHEY; CDR2 reads SVGAGI. This CDR3 has 15 residues. The DNA of the CDR3 is TGTGCCAGCAGAGCCGGGACTAGCGGGAGCTACGAGCAGTACTTC. Encoded protein: CASRAGTSGSYEQYF.

The chain links TRBV19 to TRBJ2-1, with D unresolved. The CDR3 is made up of 15 amino acids. Per the germline V gene, CDR1 is LNHDA and CDR2 is SQIVND (reference sequence). Trimming took 3 bases from V and 5 from J, leaving 14 bases between them. CDR3 in DNA: TGTGCCAGTAGTATCGTAGGAGAGGAAGACAATGAGCAGTTCTTC. Its translation: CASSIVGEEDNEQFF. Combining the CDR3 with reference TRBV19 and TRBJ2-1 gives the whole variable domain DGGITQSPKYLFRKEGQNVTLSCEQNLNHDAMYWYRQDPGQGLRLIYYSQIVNDFQKGDIAEGYSVSREKKESFPLTVTSAQKNPTAFYLCASSIVGEEDNEQFFGPGTRLTVL.

V usage is TRBV5-1 and J usage is TRBJ2-1; 13 bases fit TRBD2. The trim removed 7 bases at V and 5 bases at J, leaving 6 bases unmatched. Germline-derived CDR1 and CDR2 are SGHRS and YFSETQ. CDR3 length: 15 residues. The CDR3 bases are TGCGCCAGCCTCCTTGGGACTAGCGGGGACAATGAGCAGTTCTTC. Translating gives CASLLGTSGDNEQFF.

The chain employs TRBV7-8 and TRBJ1-2, with 8 bases identical to TRBD1. V was pared by 3 bases and J by 4 bases, with 4 bases of the junction left unmatched. The CDR3 has 14 amino acids. Germline V gene data show CDR1 as SGHVS and CDR2 as FQNEAQ. The CDR3 DNA reads as TGTGCCAGCAGCTTCGGACAGGGTGGCTATGGCTACACCTTC. Protein: CASSFGQGGYGYTF.

The chain is built from TRBV11-2 and TRBJ2-2; D is uncertain. CDR1 and CDR2 (germline): SGHAT, FQNNGV. The V end lost 3 bases, the J end lost 6 bases, and 5 bases lay between the germline ends. The CDR3 has 12 residues. This CDR3 reads CASSFLPGELFF. The CDR3 region has the DNA TGTGCCAGCAGCTTCCTCCCCGGGGAGCTGTTTTTT. Full variable domain (rest looked up from reference TRBV11-2 and TRBJ2-2): EAGVAQSPRYKIIEKRQSVAFWCNPISGHATLYWYQQILGQGPKLLIQFQNNGVVDDSQLPKDRFSAERLKGVDSTLKIQPAKLEDSAVYLCASSFLPGELFFGEGSRLTVL.

This clone was counted only a few times. The chain carries TRBV5-4 and TRBJ1-6; TRBD1 agrees at 7 bases. V was clipped by 4 bases and J by 4 bases; unmatched bases: 5. This CDR3 region has 15 residues. CDR1 is SGHNT, CDR2 YYREEE, per germline (reference sequence). The CDR3 region has the DNA TGTGCCAGCAGCGCCAACAGGGGTTATAATTCACCCCTCCACTTT. Translation: CASSANRGYNSPLHF.

The J gene is TRBJ1-2, the V gene TRBV28, with D possibly being TRBD1 (6 bases). This CDR3 has 12 residues. Germline-derived CDR1 and CDR2 are MDHEN and SYDVKM. Trimming cost V 5 bases and J 6 bases, with 10 bases left between them. The CDR3 bases are TGTGCCAGCAGTACCTACAGGGATGGCTACACCTTC. Protein product: CASSTYRDGYTF.

This clone turned up a few times. This chain links TRBV7-3 with TRBJ2-1; TRBD1 aligns across 7 bases. CDR1 and CDR2 from the germline V gene are SGHTA and FQGTGA. V gave up 2 bases and J gave up 5 bases; unmatched junction bases: 3. The CDR3 has 14 amino acids. In DNA, the CDR3 is TGTGCCAGCAGCTTATTCCAGGGGGACAATGAGCAGTTCTTC. Translated: CASSLFQGDNEQFF.

V gene TRBV7-8 combines with J gene TRBJ2-2, with 9 bases lining up with TRBD1. V gave up 3 bases and J gave up 5 bases; unmatched junction bases: 13. The CDR3 covers 18 residues. The germline gives CDR1 SGHVS, CDR2 FQNEAQ. As DNA, the CDR3 is TGTGCCAGCAGCTTGAGCGTCCTCACAGGGGGCCTTACCGGGGAGCTGTTTTTT. Protein product: CASSLSVLTGGLTGELFF.

The rearrangement joins TRBV5-6 to TRBJ1-5; 7 nucleotides align to TRBD1. This CDR3 is built from 14 residues. Germline CDR1 and CDR2: SGHDT and YYEEEE. Trimming took 2 bases from V and 4 from J; bases not matched to a gene: 3. The CDR3 region is CASSLGQVNQPQHF. The CDR3 DNA reads TGTGCCAGCAGCTTAGGACAGGTGAATCAGCCCCAGCATTTT.

This chain links TRBV11-3 with TRBJ1-1; 7 nucleotides agree with TRBD1. V dropped 0 bases and J dropped 6; count of bases not matched to a gene: 7. The germline V gene has CDR1 SGHNT and CDR2 YENEEA. The CDR3 totals 15 residues. The CDR3 DNA reads as TGTGCCAGCAGCTTAGATCTAAGCAGGGGGGCTGAAGCTTTCTTT. Amino acids: CASSLDLSRGAEAFF.

This clone was observed a handful of times. The genes are TRBV5-1 and TRBJ1-1; 10 nucleotides match TRBD1. The CDR3 has 13 amino acids. The V gene end was trimmed by 5 bases and the J gene end by 6 bases; junction bases not matched to a gene: 4. In germline, CDR1 is SGHRS, CDR2 YFSETQ. CDR3 sequence (DNA): TGCGCCAGCAGTCGGGACAGGGGTTCTGAAGCTTTCTTT. It codes for CASSRDRGSEAFF.